This T cell receptor beta chain is drawn from a study of regulatory T cells in long-lasting Graves disease. Study-wide points: Under persistent disease, TRBV28, TRBJ1-2 and TRBJ2-5 were used preferentially. TCR diversity was lower in persistent Graves' patients than in newly diagnosed ones.

As for this clonotype: Its specificity is not known.

Time point noted: persistent/refractory GD, antithyroid drugs over 5 years with positive TRAb. RNA extracted from PBMCs served as the sequencing template. Germline loops: CDR1 MDHEN, CDR2 SYDVKM. CDR3 length: 20 amino acids. The trim removed 2 bases at V and 0 bases at J, leaving 15 bases unmatched. In building TCR beta libraries, iRepertoire HTBI primers were used together with Arm-PCR of CDR3 regions. From the multiplex PCR reads, TCRdb called clonotypes with MiXCR, one entry per CDR3 protein. This table has 450,000 or so distinct CDR3 sequences, around 21% appearing once. The source is a female donor with Graves disease. The material was peripheral blood mononuclear cells (PBMCs), obtained when the disease was refractory, from a patient treated with antithyroid drugs. The chain is built from TRBV28 and TRBJ2-2; 7 bases are a match to TRBD1. The CDR3 coding sequence is TGTGCCAGCAGTTTACTGACCGGGACAGCAAGAAGGACGAACACCGGGGAGCTGTTTTTT. Residues: CASSLLTGTARRTNTGELFF.